This is a list of T cell receptor beta chains from one sample in a study of molecular identifiers for immune sequencing clone quantification. MiXCR, run by TCRdb on the PCR reads, gives a single entry per CDR3 protein. The sample records just under 650,000 distinct CDR3 sequences, around 20% being singletons. Sequenced: naive CD8+ T cells from blood, with Jurkat cell RNA spiked in. The receptors derive from a human donor in good health. Some libraries in this study had Jurkat cell RNA spiked in. Each CDR3 is given with its conserved first and last residue. Each record gives: CDR3 DNA, CDR3 protein, clone size, D gene, CDR3 length, J gene, V gene. A D gene is named only where the DNA matches it firmly. Clone size is not always given. Where it is, it says once, few, many or a class for expanded clones.

CDR3 DNA: TGCGCCAGCAGCCCCTACACCGGCCAGAGCTCCTACGAGCAGTACTTC
CDR3 protein: CASSPYTGQSSYEQYF
clone size: -
D gene: -
CDR3 length: 16
J gene: TRBJ2-7
V gene: TRBV4-3

CDR3 DNA: TGTGCCAGCAGCGTACCGTTCCCGGGACTAGCGGGAGGGCCCTCTTACACAGATACGCAGTATTTT
CDR3 protein: CASSVPFPGLAGGPSYTDTQYF
clone size: many
D gene: TRBD2
CDR3 length: 22
J gene: TRBJ2-3
V gene: TRBV9

CDR3 DNA: TGTGCCAGCAGCCCGACTAGCGGGAGGTTCTACAATGAGCAGTTCTTC
CDR3 protein: CASSPTSGRFYNEQFF
clone size: -
D gene: TRBD2
CDR3 length: 16
J gene: TRBJ2-1
V gene: TRBV6-5

CDR3 DNA: TGTGCCAGCAGCCCCTATTCCGGGACAGGGGGCACCGGGGAGCTGTTTTTT
CDR3 protein: CASSPYSGTGGTGELFF
clone size: many
D gene: TRBD1
CDR3 length: 17
J gene: TRBJ2-2
V gene: TRBV7-9

CDR3 DNA: TGCGCCAGCAGCTTTTTCTTGGGCAGCAAGAACACTGAAGCTTTCTTT
CDR3 protein: CASSFFLGSKNTEAFF
clone size: many
D gene: -
CDR3 length: 16
J gene: TRBJ1-1
V gene: TRBV5-1

CDR3 DNA: TGCGTCAGCAGCCAAGATGGAGCTAGCGGGAGGATAGAGACCCAGTACTTC
CDR3 protein: CVSSQDGASGRIETQYF
clone size: -
D gene: TRBD2
CDR3 length: 17
J gene: TRBJ2-5
V gene: TRBV4-3

CDR3 DNA: TGTGCCTGGAGTGTACATGGGGGAGGCTATACCTACGAGCAGTACTTC
CDR3 protein: CAWSVHGGGYTYEQYF
clone size: -
D gene: -
CDR3 length: 16
J gene: TRBJ2-7
V gene: TRBV30

CDR3 DNA: TGTGCCAGCTCACCACTTAAAGACAGGGGGGCGGTAGCTTTCTTT
CDR3 protein: CASSPLKDRGAVAFF
clone size: many
D gene: TRBD1
CDR3 length: 15
J gene: TRBJ1-1
V gene: TRBV18

CDR3 DNA: TGTGCCAGCAGCCCGATTGGGGGGGGCTATGGCTACACCTTC
CDR3 protein: CASSPIGGGYGYTF
clone size: many
D gene: -
CDR3 length: 14
J gene: TRBJ1-2
V gene: TRBV7-2

CDR3 DNA: TGTGCCAGCAGTTACTCGGGACAGCGCAATGAGCAGTTCTTC
CDR3 protein: CASSYSGQRNEQFF
clone size: many
D gene: TRBD1
CDR3 length: 14
J gene: TRBJ2-1
V gene: TRBV6-5

CDR3 DNA: TGTGCCAGCAGCTTCGGGACAGGGAGTGTAGACACTGAAGCTTTCTTT
CDR3 protein: CASSFGTGSVDTEAFF
clone size: many
D gene: TRBD1
CDR3 length: 16
J gene: TRBJ1-1
V gene: TRBV7-9

CDR3 DNA: TGTGCCAGCAGAAAACGAGGTGGTTGGACCCAGTACTTC
CDR3 protein: CASRKRGGWTQYF
clone size: many
D gene: -
CDR3 length: 13
J gene: TRBJ2-5
V gene: TRBV6-5

CDR3 DNA: TGCAGTGCTAGAGATCGGGGCTTGGCTTACGAGCAGTACTTC
CDR3 protein: CSARDRGLAYEQYF
clone size: many
D gene: -
CDR3 length: 14
J gene: TRBJ2-7
V gene: TRBV20-1

CDR3 DNA: TGTGCCAGCAGCTTTCAGGGGTGGGATGAAAAACTGTTTTTT
CDR3 protein: CASSFQGWDEKLFF
clone size: -
D gene: -
CDR3 length: 14
J gene: TRBJ1-4
V gene: TRBV7-9

CDR3 DNA: TGTGCCAGTACTTATGGGACTAGCGGGAGGACGAACACCGGGGAGCTGTTTTTT
CDR3 protein: CASTYGTSGRTNTGELFF
clone size: -
D gene: TRBD2
CDR3 length: 18
J gene: TRBJ2-2
V gene: TRBV19

CDR3 DNA: TGTGCCATACGGAACAAGAGCTCCTACGAGCAGTACTTC
CDR3 protein: CAIRNKSSYEQYF
clone size: few
D gene: -
CDR3 length: 13
J gene: TRBJ2-7
V gene: TRBV6-6

CDR3 DNA: TGTGCCAGCAGCCCTCGGCGAGGGAAAGGCGGGGACGAGCAGTACTTC
CDR3 protein: CASSPRRGKGGDEQYF
clone size: many
D gene: -
CDR3 length: 16
J gene: TRBJ2-7
V gene: TRBV7-9

CDR3 DNA: TGTGCCAGCAGTCCTACGGGGAACTACGAGCAGTACTTC
CDR3 protein: CASSPTGNYEQYF
clone size: many
D gene: -
CDR3 length: 13
J gene: TRBJ2-7
V gene: TRBV27

CDR3 DNA: TGTGCCAGCAGTTGGACTGATAGCACAGATACGCAGTATTTT
CDR3 protein: CASSWTDSTDTQYF
clone size: many
D gene: -
CDR3 length: 14
J gene: TRBJ2-3
V gene: TRBV6-2/TRBV6-3

CDR3 DNA: TGTGCCAGCAGTTTTACAGGGGTTCCCCAGTACTTC
CDR3 protein: CASSFTGVPQYF
clone size: -
D gene: TRBD1
CDR3 length: 12
J gene: TRBJ2-5
V gene: TRBV6-2/TRBV6-3

CDR3 DNA: TGCAGTGCTAGAGATCTTGACCAGCGGGGTCCCGGGTACCCAGATACGCAGTATTTT
CDR3 protein: CSARDLDQRGPGYPDTQYF
clone size: many
D gene: TRBD2
CDR3 length: 19
J gene: TRBJ2-3
V gene: TRBV20-1

CDR3 DNA: TGTACCAGCAGCTTGGATTGGGGGGGAACTGAAGCTTTCTTT
CDR3 protein: CTSSLDWGGTEAFF
clone size: -
D gene: -
CDR3 length: 14
J gene: TRBJ1-1
V gene: TRBV5-6

CDR3 DNA: TGTGCCAGCAGCTCGGGACTAGCGCAAGACGAGCAGTACTTC
CDR3 protein: CASSSGLAQDEQYF
clone size: many
D gene: TRBD2
CDR3 length: 14
J gene: TRBJ2-7
V gene: TRBV13

CDR3 DNA: TGTGCCAGCAGCACGGGGACAGAGCAGTTCTTC
CDR3 protein: CASSTGTEQFF
clone size: many
D gene: -
CDR3 length: 11
J gene: TRBJ2-1
V gene: TRBV9

CDR3 DNA: TGTGCCTGGAGTTTTGGGGCAGATACGCAGTATTTT
CDR3 protein: CAWSFGADTQYF
clone size: many
D gene: -
CDR3 length: 12
J gene: TRBJ2-3
V gene: TRBV30

CDR3 DNA: TGTGCCAGCAGTTTAAGTCTGGGCTCGGATGAAAAACTGTTTTTT
CDR3 protein: CASSLSLGSDEKLFF
clone size: many
D gene: -
CDR3 length: 15
J gene: TRBJ1-4
V gene: TRBV27

CDR3 DNA: TGTGCCAGCAGAATGAAAATTGGGGACATTCACTATGGCTACACCTTC
CDR3 protein: CASRMKIGDIHYGYTF
clone size: many
D gene: -
CDR3 length: 16
J gene: TRBJ1-2
V gene: TRBV5-5

CDR3 DNA: TGCGCCAGCAGCCAAGATGATTTAGGGGGTGGCGAGCAGTACTTC
CDR3 protein: CASSQDDLGGGEQYF
clone size: many
D gene: -
CDR3 length: 15
J gene: TRBJ2-7
V gene: TRBV4-1

CDR3 DNA: TGTGCCAGTTCTTTCGGGGTAGAGAACGAGCAGTACTTC
CDR3 protein: CASSFGVENEQYF
clone size: -
D gene: -
CDR3 length: 13
J gene: TRBJ2-7
V gene: TRBV19

CDR3 DNA: TGTGCCTGGAGTGGCGGGATCCCGTACAATGAGCAGTTCTTC
CDR3 protein: CAWSGGIPYNEQFF
clone size: -
D gene: -
CDR3 length: 14
J gene: TRBJ2-1
V gene: TRBV30

CDR3 DNA: TGTGCCAGCAGCTCCATTATCACAGACCCCAACACTGAAGCTTTCTTT
CDR3 protein: CASSSIITDPNTEAFF
clone size: -
D gene: -
CDR3 length: 16
J gene: TRBJ1-1
V gene: TRBV6-2/TRBV6-3

CDR3 DNA: TGCAGCGTTGAAGTGAATGGGGGGGCGACTAACTATGGCTACACCTTC
CDR3 protein: CSVEVNGGATNYGYTF
clone size: many
D gene: -
CDR3 length: 16
J gene: TRBJ1-2
V gene: TRBV29-1

CDR3 DNA: TGTGCCTGGACCCCTAGCGGGAGCTATGAGCAGTTCTTC
CDR3 protein: CAWTPSGSYEQFF
clone size: -
D gene: TRBD2
CDR3 length: 13
J gene: TRBJ2-1
V gene: TRBV30

CDR3 DNA: TGCAGTGCCCGGGACTCCGAGTCCTACGAGCAGTACTTC
CDR3 protein: CSARDSESYEQYF
clone size: many
D gene: -
CDR3 length: 13
J gene: TRBJ2-7
V gene: TRBV20-1

CDR3 DNA: TGTGCCAGCAGTTTCTCGTCGGGTGAAGCTTTCTTT
CDR3 protein: CASSFSSGEAFF
clone size: many
D gene: -
CDR3 length: 12
J gene: TRBJ1-1
V gene: TRBV6-2/TRBV6-3

CDR3 DNA: TGCGCCAGCAGCCAAGAGGTCTCGACGGGCTACGAGCAGTACTTC
CDR3 protein: CASSQEVSTGYEQYF
clone size: many
D gene: -
CDR3 length: 15
J gene: TRBJ2-7
V gene: TRBV4-3

CDR3 DNA: TGTGCCAGCAGCAAACTTAGCCAGGCGGAGACCCAGTACTTC
CDR3 protein: CASSKLSQAETQYF
clone size: -
D gene: -
CDR3 length: 14
J gene: TRBJ2-5
V gene: TRBV21-1

CDR3 DNA: TGTGCCAGCAGCTTAGAAACAGCCCCGGCGTACGAGCAGTACTTC
CDR3 protein: CASSLETAPAYEQYF
clone size: many
D gene: -
CDR3 length: 15
J gene: TRBJ2-7
V gene: TRBV7-9

CDR3 DNA: TGTGCCAGCAGTCGAACAGGGGCCTGCGAGCAGTACTTC
CDR3 protein: CASSRTGACEQYF
clone size: -
D gene: TRBD1
CDR3 length: 13
J gene: TRBJ2-7
V gene: TRBV7-9